These T cell receptor beta chains were read from a single sample in a study of OX40 agonist ivuxolimab in advanced cancers. The protocol was immunoSEQ multiplex PCR, while the TCRdb copy is restricted to in-frame clones and leaves out a portion. Found here are 55,000 to 65,000 clones, 90% to 95% of them singletons; the top ten hold about 17%. The sample here was CD4+ or CD8+ T cells sorted from blood, taken in a trial of the OX40 agonist ivuxolimab. The receptors come from an adult with an advanced solid tumor such as melanoma, head and neck, liver or kidney cancer. Both conserved end residues are part of each CDR3. Fields, in order: CDR3 protein, clone size, J gene, V gene. Clone size is shown for a subset of rows, as once, few, many or a class of expanded clone.

CASSPGQNPFNYEQYF,.,TRBJ2-7,TRBV18
CASSEAESATYEQYF,.,TRBJ2-7,TRBV6-1
CASSLTGTGDAFF,.,TRBJ1-1,TRBV19
CASSQTGDLYYEQYF,once,.,TRBV4-1
CASSLSGEDGYTF,.,TRBJ1-2,TRBV7-8
CASSQEPIGQGNEQYF,.,TRBJ2-7,TRBV4-1
CASSPSPATNEKLFF,.,TRBJ1-4,TRBV7-9
CASSPGTGVSNQPQHF,.,TRBJ1-5,TRBV27
CASTERGAGETQYF,.,TRBJ2-5,TRBV27
CSVIPQTGEQFF,.,TRBJ2-1,TRBV29-1
CASSAPRTEAHSSYNEQFF,.,TRBJ2-1,TRBV2
CASSPQTDPKDTQYF,.,TRBJ2-3,TRBV7-9
CASSLAGNNQPQHF,.,TRBJ1-5,TRBV28
CASSPEWGALNEQYF,once,TRBJ2-7,TRBV5-1
CASSLEAGTDTQYF,few,TRBJ2-3,TRBV7-2
CASSWPTEGDYNEQFF,.,TRBJ2-1,TRBV7-9
CASSSYLGGDLETQYF,.,TRBJ2-5,TRBV7-9
CASSGNSEWTEAFF,.,TRBJ1-1,TRBV9
CASSFRLAGGPSYNEQFF,.,TRBJ2-1,TRBV7-3
CASSLGGIEQYF,.,TRBJ2-7,TRBV27
CASSLSQGGPQHF,.,TRBJ1-5,TRBV5-6
CASSQVGLTGSYNEQFF,.,TRBJ2-1,TRBV4-2